This TCR beta chain emerged from a study of blood T cell repertoires in COVID-19. At the level of the study: Both acute and convalescent COVID-19 samples were obtained from the United States, Italy and Spain.

Original processing notes: Amplifying reference gene primers gave estimates of nucleated cell counts. TCRdb's copy holds only in-frame clones and misses some; the assay was immunoSEQ multiplex PCR. V, J and clone size are those of that table, while D and trimming were read from the DNA. Of approximately 190,000 clones in the sample, 84% were seen once. For this clone: At one end, the junction sequence differs from germline, possibly due to a read error. This CDR3 is also generated by other DNA sequences in the sample.

Germline CDR1 reads LGHDT; CDR2 reads YNNKEL (reference sequence). This CDR3 spans 16 amino acids. What was sequenced was peripheral blood. The chain is built from TRBV3-1 (or the pseudogene TRBV3-2) and TRBJ1-4, with D maybe TRBD1 (6 bases). The source is a human donor in a cohort sampled during active COVID-19. This CDR3 reads CASSQGLQGGGEKLFF. The CDR3 region has the DNA TGTGCCAGCAGTCAAGGGTTACAGGGCGGAGGTGAAAAACTGTTTTTT.